This TCR beta chain was retrieved from a study of regulatory T cells in long-lasting Graves disease (TCRdb year 2021). Regarding the study in general: In the newly diagnosed Graves' disease group, patients had been taking antithyroid drugs for less than 3 months. Persistent Graves' disease patients were compared with newly diagnosed Graves' disease patients by peripheral blood TCR sequencing and RNA sequencing. The study took place in China and was registered as a clinical trial. A total of about 33 samples underwent TCR sequencing, from 13 patients with persistent Graves' disease and roughly 20 patients with newly diagnosed Graves' disease. The investigation overall reported the following: The small sample size was acknowledged by the authors as a limitation that may reduce accuracy. Only the TCR beta chain was sequenced and analyzed. The study examined only peripheral blood because the primary lesion, thyroid tissue, could not be accessed. Patients with persistent disease shared more public clonotypes (around 2,500) than newly diagnosed patients did (nearly 1,000). Lower TCR Shannon entropy and fewer highly expanded clones were observed in persistent Graves' disease patients than in newly diagnosed patients, which suggested clonal expansion. Persistent disease showed preferential use of TRBV28, TRBJ1-2 and TRBJ2-5, whereas newly diagnosed disease favored TRBV20-1 and TRBJ2-1.

This clonotype was found a few times. Its antigen is not yet known. No much larger clone exists at a distance of one base, and base qualities are not known. The receptor library was made with multiplex PCR. Sequencing took place on an Illumina HiSeq 4000. CDR3 regions were amplified by Arm-PCR with iRepertoire HTBI primers to construct TCR beta libraries. Gel purification was performed on PCR products prior to sequencing. As for how the authors treated the data: A total of 60 to 80 TRBV and more than twelve TRBJ segments were identified across samples and were used for gene usage analysis of CDR3 amino acid clonotypes. COPE and FqMerger were used to merge filtered high-quality paired reads into contigs. BLAST was used to align contigs to the IMGT TRBV, TRBD and TRBJ reference genes, and CDR3 was defined following IMGT. Clonotypes above 0.1% frequency were classified as highly expanded clones. Shannon entropy served as the measure of repertoire diversity, while the Gini coefficient captured V-J evenness. A clonotype was considered public if more than one individual shared it. Clones were called with MiXCR by TCRdb after fastp trimmed the public reads at Q25, and only in-frame beta chains were retained. Rows with a matching CDR3 protein are joined into one entry that keeps the most common DNA and genes. The V and J calls follow TCRdb's processing rather than the paper's. The sample has approximately 460,000 distinct CDR3 sequences on record, 16% of them singletons. The ten largest clones add up to about 10% of the sample.

The time point tag for this specimen amounts to: newly diagnosed GD, antithyroid drugs for less than 3 months. For both TCR sequencing and RNA sequencing, RNA was extracted from PBMCs in TRIzol. Graves' disease was diagnosed according to American Thyroid Association guidelines. The patients came from an endocrinology department in Xi'an, China. From each patient, approximately 9 milliliters of peripheral blood was collected into an EDTA anticoagulant tube. PBMCs were isolated by Ficoll Paque Plus density gradient separation without further T cell sorting. An Agilent 2100 Bioanalyzer and agarose gel were used to check RNA quality, and a NanoDrop 2000 was used to measure RNA concentration. V and J lose 6 bases and 7 bases, and a span of 34 bases separates them. In the germline V gene (reference sequence), CDR1 corresponds to SEHNR and CDR2 to FQNEAQ. Inclusive of the bounding cysteine and phenylalanine, the CDR3 is 20 residues long. Just CDR3 DNA is preserved here, 60 bases in frame from base 1.

These data are also associated with another study on T cells in Graves' hyperthyroidism and ophthalmopathy. The second publication reports: Graves' hyperthyroidism was defined as stable when no progression to ophthalmopathy occurred over 18 months of follow-up. Hyperthyroidism patients were newly diagnosed, with disease duration under 2 months, and aged 18 to 65 years. The study excluded patients with uncontrolled infections, other autoimmune diseases, pregnancy or lactation. Diagnoses were established on the basis of clinical symptoms, serum thyroxine and TRAb, thyroid ultrasound, and orbital computed tomography. The TCR CDR3 was subjected to a first round of RT-PCR using the HTBI primer set and the Qiagen OneStep RT-PCR kit. Blood samples also contained most of the expanded thyroid clonotypes (frequency above 0.001), which suggests that blood repertoires may reflect thyroid immune responses. A 13 V-J signature model separated ophthalmopathy from stable hyperthyroidism, with roughly 88% sensitivity and roughly 81% specificity in cross-validation and 80%/75% in testing. In validation, the model predicted progression to ophthalmopathy with around 71% sensitivity and 72% to 85% specificity, a median of about 6 months before onset. A discovery cohort of 95 to 100 patients, 43 with Graves' ophthalmopathy and 55 to 60 with stable Graves' hyperthyroidism, was used to find distinguishing TCR V-J signatures. An independent validation cohort of under 20 hyperthyroidism patients and approximately 16 patients who later progressed to ophthalmopathy tested prospective prediction of ophthalmopathy. For training and testing, the 95 to 100 patients in the discovery cohort were randomly divided in a 7:3 ratio. The study also compared thyroid tissue and blood T-cell repertoires from 6 or 7 Graves' hyperthyroidism patients. After blood sampling, hyperthyroidism patients were treated with methimazole at a starting dose of 30 mg daily, and ophthalmopathy patients were treated with high-dose intravenous methylprednisolone. Libraries were constructed in a second round of multiplex PCR, after which size selection and purification were carried out. Sequencing of the libraries was done on an Illumina HiSeq2000 using paired-end 100 bp reads. SOAPnuke was used to process the raw data, throwing out any read that contained adapters or uncalled bases, had a mean Phred below 15, or lacked an exact constant-primer or identifier match. COPE v1.2.5 was used to merge high-quality paired reads, and clonotypes were defined as unique nucleotide sequences. MiTCR v1.1 was used to align the clonotypes against IMGT TRBV, TRBD and TRBJ reference segments. Analysis was restricted to V-J combinations with a frequency above 0.0001, which covered about 99% of repertoires. The TCS score was defined as F50 (clonal expansion) divided by E x V (chaos), with BLOSUM62-based TCRdist calculated between CDR3 peptides within each V-J. Welch's t-statistics and random forest reduced 500 to 650 V-J features to roughly 13, which were used in a naive Bayes classifier (R e1071). No statistical method was used to set the sample size in advance, and investigators knew the group allocation. TCR Vbeta CDR3 sequencing of 135 peripheral blood samples (over 40 ophthalmopathy, under 80 hyperthyroidism and around 17 progressor patients) is reported in the paper.

The specimen was peripheral blood mononuclear cells (PBMCs), collected at new diagnosis, from a patient treated with antithyroid drugs. This receptor was obtained from a woman aged 25-40 years with Graves disease. Donor details come from another sample of the same person, matched by shared clones. Recombination connected TRBV7-9 to TRBJ2-1, with TRBD2 as a weak D call on 6 bases. The nucleotides read TGTGCCAGCAGGGGGTCAATTGCGCCCTGGGAGGAGGGAGGTTGGAATGAGCAGTTCTTC. It is translated as CASRGSIAPWEEGGWNEQFF. Here the CDR3 is joined to the reference TRBV7-9 and TRBJ2-1 genes, and the full variable domain is: DTGVSQNPRHKITKRGQNVTFRCDPISEHNRLYWYRQTLGQGPEFLTYFQNEAQLEKSRLLSDRFSAERPKGSFSTLEIQRTEQGDSAMYLCASRGSIAPWEEGGWNEQFFGPGTRLTVL.